The 15 T cell receptor beta chains listed next were all sequenced from one sample in a study of somatic mutations in cytotoxic T cells in rheumatoid arthritis. Produced via immunoSEQ multiplex PCR; TCRdb's table is partial and in-frame only. This sample has some 14,000 clones, with about 90% found just once. The sample comprised CD4+ T cells sorted from blood. The receptors come from a man between 65 and 79 years old with rheumatoid arthritis.

This chain joins TRBV9 and TRBJ2-2; 9 nucleotides match TRBD2. J lost 3 bases, V lost 7 bases, and 16 bases had no gene match. CDR1 SGDLS and CDR2 YYNGEE come from the germline V gene. This CDR3 comprises 18 residues. CDR3 in amino acids: CASSVPQQREADTGELFF. DNA for the CDR3: TGTGCCAGCTCCGTGCCACAACAGCGGGAGGCAGACACCGGGGAGCTGTTTTTT.

V usage is TRBV4-1 and J usage is TRBJ2-2; the match to TRBD2 covers 16 bases. The V and J ends lost 0 bases and 6 bases, in that order; junction bases with no gene match: 1. The CDR3 is 17 amino acids. CDR1 is MGHRA and CDR2 is YSYEKL in the germline V gene. The CDR3 DNA reads TGCGCCAGCAGCCAAGAGGGACTAGCGGGGGGGCCCGGGGAGCTGTTTTTT. It specifies CASSQEGLAGGPGELFF.

The chain employs TRBV7-2 and TRBJ2-1, with a weak D call TRBD2 (6 bases). CDR3 size: 15 residues. Germline-derived CDR1 and CDR2 are SGHTA and FQGNSA. V lost 6 bases to trimming and J lost 2 bases, with 14 bases between them. CDR3 nucleotide sequence: TGTGCCAGCAGGTTTCAGGCTAGCGCCTACAATGAGCAGTTCTTC. Protein sequence: CASRFQASAYNEQFF.

The J gene is TRBJ1-1, the V gene TRBV7-8; D remains unclear. This CDR3 contains 16 residues. The germline V and J ends were trimmed by 3 bases and 4 bases, with 18 bases remaining between them. Germline lookup yields CDR1 SGHVS and CDR2 FQNEAQ. CDR3 sequence: CASSFSRSKEVTEAFF. The CDR3 nucleotides read TGTGCCAGCAGCTTCAGTAGATCGAAAGAGGTCACTGAAGCTTTCTTT.

The rearrangement links TRBV10-3 to TRBJ1-2; a possible D gene is TRBD1 (6 bases). The germline V gene encodes CDR1 ENHRY and CDR2 SYGVKD. This CDR3 spans 12 amino acids. Deletions cut 6 bases from V and 3 bases from J, with 8 bases between. The CDR3 loop is CAISNRDYGYTF. The CDR3 nucleotides read TGTGCCATCAGCAACAGGGACTATGGCTACACCTTC.

The rearrangement links TRBV28 to TRBJ2-7; D gene uncertain. Germline assignment: CDR1 MDHEN and CDR2 SYDVKM. The CDR3 spans 14 residues. V lost 4 bases and J lost 3, with 13 bases in between. CDR3 DNA sequence: TGTGCCAGCAGTTCGGGTAGCCTTTACTACGAGCAGTACTTC. It is translated as CASSSGSLYYEQYF. The entire variable domain, with the rest obtained from reference TRBV28 and TRBJ2-7, is as follows: DVKVTQSSRYLVKRTGEKVFLECVQDMDHENMFWYRQDPGLGLRLIYFSYDVKMKEKGDIPEGYSVSREKKERFSLILESASTNQTSMYLCASSSGSLYYEQYFGPGTRLTVT.

V gene TRBV28 combines with J gene TRBJ2-7; D gene uncertain. V lost 4 bases, J lost 1 base, and 8 bases lay in between. The V gene's germline CDR1 is MDHEN and CDR2 SYDVKM. The CDR3 runs to 13 residues. The CDR3 here is CASSSAPSYEQYF. The CDR3 region has the DNA TGTGCCAGCAGTTCCGCGCCTTCCTACGAGCAGTACTTC.

The gene calls are TRBV19 and TRBJ1-5; tentative D call: TRBD1 (5 bases). This CDR3 has 18 amino acids. Between the trimmed V and J ends, which lost 4 bases and 0 bases, there was a span of 19 bases. Per the germline V gene, CDR1 is LNHDA and CDR2 is SQIVND (reference sequence). The CDR3 reads CASSKNRPLAYSNQPQHF. The CDR3 nucleotides are TGTGCCAGTAGTAAGAACAGGCCTCTGGCCTATAGCAATCAGCCCCAGCATTTT.

The rearrangement links TRBV13 to TRBJ2-7; 7 bases are shared with TRBD1. Trimming removed 5 bases from V and 7 bases from J; junction bases left unmatched: 2. The CDR3 has 11 residues. Germline CDR1 reads PRHDT; CDR2 reads FYEKMQ (reference sequence). As DNA, the CDR3 is TGTGCCAGCAGCATCAGGGGGGAGCAGTACTTC. Protein sequence: CASSIRGEQYF.

The genes are TRBV10-3 and TRBJ1-4; 8 bases match TRBD1. Germline V CDR1 and CDR2: ENHRY, SYGVKD. The trim removed 7 bases at V and 4 bases at J, leaving 2 bases unmatched. The CDR3 consists of 13 residues. The CDR3 protein is CAITGGVNEKLFF. The CDR3 DNA sequence: TGTGCCATCACAGGGGGCGTTAATGAAAAACTGTTTTTT.

V usage is TRBV10-3 and J usage is TRBJ2-5; the D gene is possibly TRBD2 (5 bases). Germline CDR1 is ENHRY and CDR2 is SYGVKD. V lost 4 bases to trimming and J lost 2 bases, with 8 bases between them. The CDR3 runs 13 residues. The CDR3: CAISGRGQETQYF. In nucleotides, the CDR3 is TGTGCCATCAGTGGCCGGGGTCAAGAGACCCAGTACTTC.

This chain links TRBV5-1 with TRBJ2-5; 7 bases match TRBD2. J was trimmed by 0 bases and V by 4 bases; bases with no gene match: 3. The germline CDR1 and CDR2 sequences are SGHRS and YFSETQ. The CDR3 sequence is 14 residues long. The CDR3 sequence: CASSPGTNQETQYF. The CDR3 DNA sequence: TGCGCCAGCAGCCCGGGGACTAACCAAGAGACCCAGTACTTC.

This clone was seen once. This sequence joins TRBV5-1 and TRBJ1-1; D remains ambiguous. Trimming removed 2 bases at V and 1 base at J, with 9 bases between. From germline, CDR1 is SGHRS and CDR2 YFSETQ. The CDR3 runs to 14 residues. This CDR3 is CASSFGPTNTEAFF. CDR3 DNA: TGCGCCAGCAGCTTTGGGCCTACGAACACTGAAGCTTTCTTT.

The rearrangement joins TRBV7-9 to TRBJ1-1, with unresolved D. V was cut by 5 bases and J by 5 bases, with 9 bases left in between. Germline loops: CDR1 SEHNR, CDR2 FQNEAQ (reference sequence). The CDR3 length is 12 residues. CDR3 amino acids: CASSPSGTEAFF. As DNA, the CDR3 is TGTGCCAGCAGCCCCAGCGGGACTGAAGCTTTCTTT.

The rearrangement links TRBV27 to TRBJ1-5; TRBD1 matches 9 bases. V was clipped by 2 bases and J by 3 bases; unmatched bases: 14. CDR3 length: 19 amino acids. Germline V gene data show CDR1 as MNHEY and CDR2 as SMNVEV (reference sequence). The CDR3 DNA is TGTGCCAGCAGTTTAAGAAGAAGGGCCGGGACAGGGTCCAATCAGCCCCAGCATTTT. It encodes CASSLRRRAGTGSNQPQHF.